The T cell receptor (beta chain) under discussion was sequenced for a study of blood T cell repertoires in COVID-19. The table came from immunoSEQ multiplex PCR; TCRdb's copy has only in-frame clones and leaves some out. Found here are approximately 80,000 clones, under 90% of them singletons; the top ten hold approximately 44%. Sample: peripheral blood. The sequence derives from a man older than 75 with acute or convalescent COVID-19.

CDR3 bases: TGTGCCAGCAGTTTATGGAGCCAGGGAGCTTTCTTT. It is translated as CASSLWSQGAFF. V gene TRBV28 combines with J gene TRBJ1-1; D possibly corresponds to TRBD1 (5 bases). Germline CDR1 and CDR2: MDHEN and SYDVKM. The CDR3 totals 12 residues. Between the trimmed V and J ends, which lost 0 bases and 10 bases, there was a span of 9 bases.